The rows below give T cell receptor beta chains drawn from one sample of a study of regulatory T cells in long-lasting Graves disease. TCRdb used MiXCR to reprocess the multiplex PCR reads, holding one entry per CDR3 protein. The sample shows 500,000 to 700,000 distinct CDR3 sequences, roughly 15% of them seen only once. These data were likewise used in another study, on T cells in Graves' hyperthyroidism and ophthalmopathy.

The specimen was peripheral blood mononuclear cells (PBMCs), collected at new diagnosis, from a patient treated with antithyroid drugs. These receptors all stem from a woman aged 25 to 39 with Graves disease. Each CDR3 is given with its conserved first and last residue. D genes are given only for firm matches. The listing skips clone size in some rows; elsewhere it reads once, few, many or a size class.

TRBV7-2	many	TRBD1	TRBJ1-1	CASSSVQGEAFF	TGTGCCAGCAGCTCGGTACAGGGGGAAGCTTTCTTT
TRBV29-1	-	-	TRBJ1-2	CSARSGNYGYTF	TGCAGCGCCCGATCCGGGAACTATGGCTACACCTTC
TRBV10-1	many	TRBD2	TRBJ2-1	CASSTGTSGNNEQFF	TGTGCCAGCAGCACCGGGACTAGCGGGAACAATGAGCAGTTCTTC
TRBV2	-	-	TRBJ2-2	CASTKTRDLFF	TGTGCCAGTACTAAAACCAGGGATCTGTTTTTT
TRBV7-6	many	TRBD2	TRBJ2-1	CASSSGTSGRYNEQFF	TGTGCCAGCAGTTCCGGGACTAGCGGGAGGTATAATGAGCAGTTCTTC
TRBV11-2	-	-	TRBJ2-7	CASSLNRAYEQYF	TGTGCCAGCAGCTTAAACAGGGCCTACGAGCAGTACTTC
TRBV10-3	few	TRBD2	TRBJ2-3	CAISVTSGRAGDTQYF	TGTGCCATCAGTGTGACTAGCGGGAGGGCCGGAGATACGCAGTATTTT
TRBV29-1	few	-	TRBJ1-1	CSVVLRGLNTEAFF	TGCAGCGTTGTTTTAAGAGGGTTGAACACTGAAGCTTTCTTT
TRBV10-2	-	TRBD2	TRBJ2-1	CASRPRTSGRSYNEQFF	TGCGCCAGCAGACCCCGGACTAGCGGGAGATCCTACAATGAGCAGTTCTTC
TRBV11-2	many	TRBD1	TRBJ2-3	CASSLARQGGTDTQYF	TGTGCCAGCAGCTTAGCCCGACAGGGGGGTACAGATACGCAGTATTTT
TRBV24-1	few	TRBD1	TRBJ2-2	CATSDPTRDRGNTGELFF	TGTGCCACCAGTGATCCTACCAGGGACAGGGGAAACACCGGGGAGCTGTTTTTT
TRBV25-1	-	-	TRBJ2-4	CASSEAEPGNIQYF	TGTGCCAGCAGTGAAGCGGAACCGGGGAACATTCAGTACTTC
TRBV12-3/TRBV12-4	-	TRBD2	TRBJ2-1	CASRSGLRLAKNIQFF	TGTGCCAGCAGATCAGGGTTAAGACTAGCCAAAAACATTCAGTTCTTC
TRBV11-2	few	-	TRBJ1-1	CASSLPTEAFF	TGTGCCAGCAGCCTCCCCACTGAAGCTTTCTTT
TRBV10-2	few	-	TRBJ2-7	CASSSARVSEQYF	TGCGCCAGCAGTTCAGCCCGAGTCTCCGAGCAGTACTTC
TRBV2	many	-	TRBJ2-2	CASSRNKGYTGELFF	TGTGCCAGCAGTCGAAATAAAGGATACACCGGGGAGCTGTTTTTT
TRBV19	-	-	TRBJ2-4	CASSIDGALAKNIQYF	TGTGCCAGTAGTATAGACGGGGCCCTAGCCAAAAACATTCAGTACTTC
TRBV7-9	many	TRBD1	TRBJ2-3	CASNPQGDLDTQYF	TGTGCCAGCAACCCTCAGGGGGATTTAGATACGCAGTATTTT
TRBV2	many	-	TRBJ1-5	CASSEQGHGNQPQHF	TGTGCCAGCAGTGAACAGGGGCACGGCAATCAGCCCCAGCATTTT
TRBV29-1	many	TRBD2	TRBJ2-7	CSVPKARGLAGGPEEQYF	TGCAGCGTTCCCAAGGCCAGGGGGCTAGCGGGAGGGCCGGAGGAGCAGTACTTC
TRBV6-1	-	-	TRBJ1-1	CASSKGVGGQMITEAFF	TGTGCCAGCAGCAAGGGGGTGGGGGGGCAAATGATCACTGAAGCTTTCTTT
TRBV13	-	-	TRBJ1-5	CASSLGKTQPQHF	TGTGCCAGCAGCTTAGGAAAGACTCAGCCCCAGCATTTT
TRBV7-3	-	-	TRBJ2-2	CASSLAQAGELFF	TGTGCCAGCAGCTTGGCCCAAGCCGGGGAGCTGTTTTTT
TRBV30	-	-	TRBJ2-7	CAGTNFYEQYF	TGTGCCGGGACAAACTTCTACGAGCAGTACTTC
TRBV7-2	many	-	TRBJ1-1	CASSLWHRENTEAFF	TGTGCCAGCAGCTTGTGGCACAGAGAAAACACTGAAGCTTTCTTT
TRBV9	-	-	TRBJ1-1	CASSAVQNTEAFF	TGTGCCAGCAGCGCCGTCCAGAACACTGAAGCTTTCTTT
TRBV7-9	-	-	TRBJ2-5	CASSSSPLQETQYF	TGTGCCAGCAGCTCAAGTCCCTTGCAAGAGACCCAGTACTTC
TRBV29-1	-	TRBD1	TRBJ2-5	CSAVGQEETQYF	TGCAGCGCGGTGGGACAGGAAGAGACCCAGTACTTC
TRBV5-1	few	-	TRBJ2-5	CASRPALTETQYF	TGCGCCAGCAGGCCGGCCTTGACGGAGACCCAGTACTTC
TRBV7-9	many	-	TRBJ2-7	CASSLLGQSYEQYF	TGTGCCAGCAGCTTGTTAGGACAGAGCTACGAGCAGTACTTC
TRBV6-2/TRBV6-3	many	-	TRBJ1-5	CASSYGRASGKAQHF	TGTGCCAGCAGTTACGGCAGAGCCTCGGGGAAGGCCCAGCATTTT
TRBV15	-	-	TRBJ2-2	CATSTDSRGYAGELFF	TGTGCCACCAGCACGGACAGCCGGGGGTATGCCGGGGAGCTGTTTTTT
TRBV20-1	many	-	TRBJ1-1	CSARDIISRGAFF	TGCAGTGCTAGAGATATCATTTCGCGGGGAGCTTTCTTT
TRBV30	few	-	TRBJ2-7	CAWTTTGTSYEQYF	TGTGCCTGGACCACCACAGGGACCTCTTACGAGCAGTACTTC
TRBV3-1	-	-	TRBJ2-7	CASSQVLSGTYEQYF	TGTGCCAGCAGCCAAGTGCTTAGTGGGACCTACGAGCAGTACTTC
TRBV6-1	-	-	TRBJ1-1	CTSRRATEAFF	TGTACCAGCCGCAGGGCCACTGAAGCTTTCTTT
TRBV30	few	-	TRBJ1-1	CAWNTAGYAEAFF	TGTGCCTGGAACACGGCGGGGTACGCTGAAGCTTTCTTT
TRBV30	few	-	TRBJ2-5	CAWSVNVQETQYF	TGTGCCTGGAGTGTAAACGTTCAAGAGACCCAGTACTTC
TRBV6-5	-	-	TRBJ1-1	CASSYAEPDTEAFF	TGTGCCAGCAGTTACGCGGAACCCGACACTGAAGCTTTCTTT
TRBV29-1	many	TRBD2	TRBJ2-7	CSVALAGAYEQYF	TGCAGCGTTGCGCTAGCGGGAGCCTACGAGCAGTACTTC
TRBV20-1	many	TRBD2	TRBJ2-1	CSACKPGLAWNEQFF	TGCAGTGCCTGCAAACCGGGACTAGCTTGGAATGAGCAGTTCTTC
TRBV7-3	few	TRBD1	TRBJ2-5	CASSPGDRQTKETQYF	TGTGCCAGCAGCCCGGGGGACAGGCAGACAAAAGAGACCCAGTACTTC
TRBV28	-	TRBD1	TRBJ2-7	CASSPGQRDYEQYF	TGTGCCAGCAGCCCGGGACAGCGAGACTACGAGCAGTACTTC
TRBV7-2	many	TRBD2	TRBJ2-7	CASSSGTTSYEQYF	TGTGCCAGCAGCTCTGGGACTACCTCCTACGAGCAGTACTTC
TRBV6-5	few	-	TRBJ2-7	CASSYSPDPGEQYF	TGTGCCAGCAGTTACTCCCCGGACCCGGGCGAGCAGTACTTC
TRBV28	-	TRBD2	TRBJ2-4	CASRPPPGLAGGMQYF	TGTGCCAGCAGGCCACCTCCGGGACTAGCGGGGGGGATGCAGTACTTC
TRBV28	many	-	TRBJ2-6	CASSEGMRTGANVLTF	TGTGCCAGCAGTGAAGGAATGAGAACTGGGGCCAACGTCCTGACTTTC
TRBV28	-	-	TRBJ2-6	CASSFWGVLSGANVLTF	TGTGCCAGCAGTTTTTGGGGGGTGCTCTCTGGGGCCAACGTCCTGACTTTC
TRBV7-9	once	-	TRBJ2-7	CASSSTYDSSYEQYF	TGTGCCAGCAGCTCAACTTACGACAGCTCCTACGAGCAGTACTTC